This T cell receptor (beta chain) was profiled in a study of blood T cell repertoires in COVID-19. Study-level information: T cells, B-cell-depleted T cells, or PBMCs provided the cDNA or gDNA that served as material.

A note on this clone: This sample also contains other DNA sequences that code for the same CDR3.

Germline values: CDR1 SEHNR, CDR2 FQNEAQ (reference sequence). The V gene lost 5 bases and the J gene lost 7 bases, with 8 bases spanning the gap. The CDR3 consists of 12 residues. Sequenced by immunoSEQ multiplex PCR; TCRdb stores in-frame clones only, minus some. The sample includes fewer than 650,000 clones, 85% to 90% of them seen just once. The chain is built from TRBV7-9 and TRBJ1-4, with D perhaps TRBD1 (5 bases). Sequencing used peripheral blood. This TCR was sampled from a woman aged 50 to 60 with COVID-19, enrolled during active disease. The CDR3 protein is CASSLGGEKLFF. The CDR3 nucleotides read TGTGCCAGCAGCCTGGGGGGTGAAAAACTGTTTTTT.